A single sample gave rise to the 25 T cell receptor beta chains below, sequenced in a study of blood T cell repertoires in COVID-19. Profiling relied on immunoSEQ multiplex PCR, and the TCRdb table lists in-frame clones only, not all of them. Among about 380,000 clones, more than 65% were seen once, and the ten largest hold approximately 1%. The sequenced material came from peripheral blood. These receptors were collected from a human donor with acute or convalescent COVID-19. The donor label of this sample is uncertain.

The gene calls are TRBV7-2 and TRBJ1-1; D call uncertain. This CDR3 is built from 15 residues. Germline lookup yields CDR1 SGHTA and CDR2 FQGNSA. Deletions cut 6 bases from V and 4 bases from J, with 18 bases between. The CDR3 region has the DNA TGTGCCAGCAGTGCCTACCTAGGGAGGGCCACTGAAGCTTTCTTT. This translates into CASSAYLGRATEAFF.

The CDR3 bases are TGTGCCAGCAGCGCCGACGGGACAGGGTCAACTAATGAAAAACTGTTTTTT. Protein product: CASSADGTGSTNEKLFF. This rearrangement joins TRBV9 to TRBJ1-4, with 9 positions matching TRBD1. Germline loops: CDR1 SGDLS, CDR2 YYNGEE. This CDR3 has 17 amino acids. The V and J ends lost 3 bases and 0 bases, in that order; junction bases with no gene match: 6.

This sequence joins TRBV5-5 and TRBJ1-1, with D unclear. The CDR3 loop spans 14 amino acids. V gave up 3 bases and J gave up 1 base, with 10 bases separating them. The V gene's germline CDR1 is SGHKS and CDR2 YYEKEE (reference sequence). CDR3 in DNA: TGTGCCAGCAGCTACTCGACAACGAACACTGAAGCTTTCTTT. Its protein product is CASSYSTTNTEAFF.

This clone was detected once. The J gene is TRBJ1-2, the V gene TRBV10-3, with unresolved D. The V gene's germline CDR1 is ENHRY and CDR2 SYGVKD. The CDR3 spans 11 residues. V shed 4 bases and J shed 8 bases, with 8 bases lying between them. The CDR3 loop is CAISATAGYTF. The CDR3 DNA follows: TGTGCCATCAGTGCCACTGCGGGCTACACCTTC.

A single count supports this clone. The chain recombines TRBV28 with TRBJ2-1, with 10 nucleotides matching TRBD2. The germline V gene has CDR1 MDHEN and CDR2 SYDVKM. The CDR3 spans 16 residues. J gave up 5 bases and V 1 base, and 5 bases lay outside the gene matches. The CDR3 DNA reads TGTGCCAGCAGTTTATTTGTAGCGGGGGGCCACAATGAGCAGTTCTTC. Residues: CASSLFVAGGHNEQFF.

V and J are TRBV28 and TRBJ1-1; 8 nucleotides match TRBD1. V gave up 2 bases and J gave up 11 bases; unmatched junction bases: 4. The CDR3 has 12 amino acids. Germline CDR1 is MDHEN and CDR2 is SYDVKM. The CDR3 is CASSLRTGQAFF. CDR3 DNA: TGTGCCAGCAGTTTAAGGACAGGGCAGGCTTTCTTT. The full variable domain, in which reference TRBV28 and TRBJ1-1 provide the parts outside the CDR3, is DVKVTQSSRYLVKRTGEKVFLECVQDMDHENMFWYRQDPGLGLRLIYFSYDVKMKEKGDIPEGYSVSREKKERFSLILESASTNQTSMYLCASSLRTGQAFFGQGTRLTVV.

The rearrangement uses TRBV30 and TRBJ2-1; 9 positions match TRBD2. The CDR3 has 16 residues. From germline, CDR1 is GTSNPN and CDR2 SVGIG (reference sequence). J gave up 2 bases and V 0 bases, and 5 bases lay outside the gene matches. CDR3 sequence reads: CAWSVPSGETYNEQFF. The CDR3 coding sequence is TGTGCCTGGAGTGTCCCTAGCGGGGAAACCTACAATGAGCAGTTCTTC.

J is TRBJ2-5 and V is TRBV19, with D uncertain. Germline CDR1 and CDR2: LNHDA and SQIVND (reference sequence). There are 15 residues in the CDR3. Trimming left V 5 bases short and J 5 bases short, with 18 bases between. As DNA, the CDR3 is TGTGCCAGTAGTTCTCGGCGACGGGTTGGGGAGACCCAGTACTTC. As protein: CASSSRRRVGETQYF.

This clone was seen many times. V is TRBV2 and J is TRBJ1-6; TRBD1 is a possible D gene (5 bases). V lost 6 bases and J lost 4, with 16 bases in between. Per germline, CDR1 SNHLY and CDR2 FYNNEI. The CDR3 covers 16 residues. CDR3 DNA: TGTGCCAGCAGGGCCGGGGGTCTGGTGTATAATTCACCCCTCCACTTT. Residues: CASRAGGLVYNSPLHF.

The chain uses TRBV7-8 and TRBJ2-5; 13 bases agree with TRBD2. Germline V gene lookup returns CDR1 SGHVS and CDR2 FQNEAQ. This CDR3 has 17 residues. J gave up 5 bases and V 4 bases, and 10 bases lay outside the gene matches. The CDR3 sequence is CASSSGLAGVGRETQYF. The CDR3 DNA reads as TGTGCCAGCAGCTCCGGACTAGCGGGAGTGGGCCGGGAGACCCAGTACTTC. Together with reference TRBV7-8 and TRBJ2-5, the CDR3 gives the full variable domain: GAGVSQSPRYKVAKRGQDVALRCDPISGHVSLFWYQQALGQGPEFLTYFQNEAQLDKSGLPSDRFFAERPEGSVSTLKIQRTQQEDSAVYLCASSSGLAGVGRETQYFGPGTRLLVL.

This clone was found a few times. The same CDR3 is also encoded by other DNA sequences in this sample. The chain carries TRBV2 and TRBJ1-4; TRBD1 matches 7 bases. This CDR3 is built from 13 residues. Germline V CDR1 and CDR2: SNHLY, FYNNEI. Trimming removed 5 bases from V and 7 bases from J; junction bases left unmatched: 4. In DNA, the CDR3 is TGTGCCAGCAGTACCGACAGGGCTGAAAAACTGTTTTTT. Translating gives CASSTDRAEKLFF. Filled out from reference TRBV2 and TRBJ1-4, the complete variable domain reads EPEVTQTPSHQVTQMGQEVILRCVPISNHLYFYWYRQILGQKVEFLVSFYNNEISEKSEIFDDQFSVERPDGSNFTLKIRSTKLEDSAMYFCASSTDRAEKLFFGSGTQLSVL.

This clone was seen only a few times. In nucleotides, the CDR3 is TGTGCCAGCAAGTTAGCGGGTTATAATTCACCCCTCCACTTT. This sequence encodes CASKLAGYNSPLHF. The gene calls are TRBV19 and TRBJ1-6; no clear D. The CDR3 runs to 14 residues. Trimming removed 9 bases from V and 4 bases from J, with 13 bases in between. CDR1 LNHDA and CDR2 SQIVND come from the germline V gene (reference sequence).

The chain recombines TRBV7-2 with TRBJ2-7; possibly TRBD1 for D (6 bases). Germline V lookup: CDR1 SGHTA, CDR2 FQGNSA. Trimming removed 4 bases from V and 4 bases from J, with 17 bases in between. The CDR3 length is 15 residues. CDR3 DNA: TGTGCCAGCAGCTCACTGGGGGCAGGGGAGTACGAGCAGTACTTC. Translating gives CASSSLGAGEYEQYF.

V and J are TRBV30 and TRBJ2-4, with D possibly TRBD1 on 6 matching bases. There are 12 residues in the CDR3. CDR1 is GTSNPN and CDR2 is SVGIG in the germline V gene (reference sequence). Trimming took 3 bases from V and 15 from J, leaving 18 bases between them. The CDR3: CAWRADSADMYF. The DNA of the CDR3 is TGTGCCTGGAGAGCGGACAGCGCTGATATGTACTTC.

This chain joins TRBV7-9 and TRBJ1-2; D call uncertain. The CDR3 runs to 13 residues. V was clipped by 4 bases and J by 7 bases, with 13 bases between them. Germline V gives CDR1 SEHNR, CDR2 FQNEAQ (reference sequence). The DNA of the CDR3 is TGTGCCAGCAGCTCTGGCCAGGCGGGTGGCTACACCTTC. Its protein is CASSSGQAGGYTF.

The chain uses TRBV11-2 and TRBJ1-1, with D perhaps matching TRBD1 (6 bases). Germline V CDR1 and CDR2: SGHAT, FQNNGV. The CDR3 sequence is 15 residues long. Trimming stripped 0 bases from V and 1 base from J, with 9 bases between. CDR3 sequence reads: CASSLERGRNTEAFF. The CDR3 DNA is TGTGCCAGCAGCTTAGAAAGGGGGAGGAACACTGAAGCTTTCTTT.

This chain links TRBV5-1 with TRBJ2-5, with D possibly TRBD2 on 5 matching bases. Germline values: CDR1 SGHRS, CDR2 YFSETQ. The CDR3 is 16 amino acids. V gave up 6 bases and J gave up 2 bases, with 20 bases separating them. In DNA, the CDR3 is TGCGCCAGCACCTTAGGCATAGCGTCGTTTCAAGAGACCCAGTACTTC. It specifies CASTLGIASFQETQYF.

This clone was detected only once. This sequence joins TRBV10-3 and TRBJ2-1, with 10 bases that match TRBD1. J gave up 10 bases and V 4 bases, and 7 bases lay outside the gene matches. CDR1 and CDR2 from the germline V gene are ENHRY and SYGVKD. The CDR3 has 14 amino acids. The CDR3: CAISARDRGEEQFF. CDR3 sequence (DNA): TGTGCCATCAGTGCCCGGGACAGGGGAGAAGAGCAGTTCTTC.

This chain connects TRBV10-3 to TRBJ1-2; tentatively, D is TRBD1 (6 bases). Per the germline V gene, CDR1 is ENHRY and CDR2 is SYGVKD. The CDR3 runs to 17 residues. V was cut by 2 bases and J by 2 bases, with 18 bases left in between. The CDR3 DNA reads as TGTGCCATCAGTGAGCCCCCGCCGGGACAACGGAACTATGGCTACACCTTC. Translated, it gives CAISEPPPGQRNYGYTF.

The rearrangement links TRBV19 to TRBJ1-6; weak D call: TRBD1 (5 bases). Trimming removed 6 bases at V and 10 bases at J, with 13 bases between. The germline V gene encodes CDR1 LNHDA and CDR2 SQIVND (reference sequence). CDR3 length: 13 amino acids. CDR3 residues: CASRGQVGSPLHF. CDR3 sequence (DNA): TGTGCCAGTAGGGGGCAGGTCGGCTCACCCCTCCACTTT.

The chain combines TRBV10-1 with TRBJ1-1, with 7 bases identical to TRBD1. CDR1 WNHNN and CDR2 SYGVQD come from the germline V gene (reference sequence). V lost 4 bases, J lost 10 bases, and 9 bases stayed unmatched. CDR3 length: 13 amino acids. Here the CDR3 DNA reads TGCGCCAGCAGTGCATTACCCGGGACAGTAGCTTTCTTT. Its protein product is CASSALPGTVAFF.

The CDR3 nucleotides are TGTGCCAGCAGCCAAGATAACAGGCTCGCCGGCTACACCTTC. Translated, it gives CASSQDNRLAGYTF. V gene TRBV3-1 (or the pseudogene TRBV3-2) combines with J gene TRBJ1-2, with D perhaps TRBD1 (5 bases). This CDR3 spans 14 amino acids. Between the trimmed V and J ends, which lost 0 bases and 8 bases, there was a span of 13 bases. CDR1 and CDR2 (germline): LGHDT, YNNKEL (reference sequence).

The chain combines TRBV4-1 with TRBJ2-3, with TRBD2 identical over 8 bases. Germline V lookup: CDR1 MGHRA, CDR2 YSYEKL. There are 17 residues in the CDR3. The V and J ends lost 0 bases and 3 bases, in that order; junction bases with no gene match: 8. The CDR3 sequence is CASSQDQTAGGTDTQYF. Written as DNA, the CDR3 is TGCGCCAGCAGCCAAGATCAGACCGCGGGAGGTACAGATACGCAGTATTTT.

The chain is built from TRBV15 and TRBJ2-5; D is perhaps TRBD2 (5 bases). V was trimmed by 1 base and J by 5 bases, leaving 20 bases between them. The germline CDR1 and CDR2 sequences are LNHNV and YYDKDF (reference sequence). The CDR3 has 17 amino acids. CDR3 in DNA: TGTGCCACCAGCAGAGGAGGTTTTAAGGCTAGCTCGGAGACCCAGTACTTC. Its translation is CATSRGGFKASSETQYF.

The chain has TRBV10-2 and TRBJ1-5; D not certain. The CDR3 covers 15 residues. With 2 bases removed from V and 6 bases from J, the gap between germline ends came to 14 bases. In germline, CDR1 is WSHSY, CDR2 SAAADI. The CDR3 protein is CASSESPGGSQPQHF. The CDR3 DNA is TGCGCCAGCAGTGAGAGTCCAGGAGGATCTCAGCCCCAGCATTTT.